Listed below are T cell receptor beta chains from one sample, sequenced in a study of blood T cells in healthy people across ages. TCRdb reprocessed the 5' RACE reads via MiXCR and lists one record per CDR3 protein. The sample records some 1.5 million distinct CDR3 sequences, about 28% being singletons. Sequencing used blood. These TCRs come from a woman aged 25 to 45 in good health. The CDR3 runs from the conserved cysteine through the conserved F or W.

TRBV5-1	TRBJ2-2	CASSTDRDRTGELFF
TRBV12-3/TRBV12-4	TRBJ2-7	CSSREYVAGGPDEQYF
TRBV6-5	TRBJ2-4	CASRSLAGLAKNIQYF
TRBV19	TRBJ1-2	CASTRQGTNYGYTF
TRBV30	TRBJ1-2	CAWSEPGRGYGYTF
TRBV28	TRBJ1-2	CASSLPTTGSYTF
TRBV7-2	TRBJ2-1	CASSLKGSGVRSDEQFF
TRBV29-1	TRBJ2-7	CSVDWGYEQYF
TRBV2	TRBJ2-3	CASRAQRGSTDTQYF
TRBV7-2	TRBJ1-3	CASGYRESGNTIYF
TRBV6-5	TRBJ1-2	CASSYRSEAYGYTF
TRBV12-3/TRBV12-4	TRBJ2-5	CASRGQLQETQYF
TRBV18	TRBJ2-6	CASSPRVTSVPSGANVLTF
TRBV2	TRBJ2-3	CASSDQASGGTDTQYF
TRBV5-1	TRBJ2-3	CASSPWRGVRTDTQYF